The 2 T cell receptor beta chains in this list originate from one sample, sequenced in a study of cytomegalovirus exposure and HLA in healthy donors. The PCR contained 60 Vbeta and 13 Jbeta primers. The data were produced by immunoSEQ multiplex PCR, yet TCRdb's version contains in-frame clones alone and is incomplete. The data contain fewer than 200,000 clones, over 75% of them singletons. Input material: PBMCs. The receptors shown here come from a girl in the first two years of life in good health and CMV-seronegative.

This chain connects TRBV10-2 to TRBJ2-3; the D is unclear. Between the trimmed V and J ends, which lost 7 bases and 6 bases, there was a span of 8 bases. Germline values: CDR1 WSHSY, CDR2 SAAADI. CDR3 length: 11 residues. CDR3 in DNA: TGCGCCAGCACTAACGCGGATACGCAGTATTTT. Amino acid sequence: CASTNADTQYF.

The chain recombines TRBV2 with TRBJ2-5; tentatively, D is TRBD2 (5 bases). The J call may be in error: the DNA end matches TRBJ2-7 better. The CDR3 has 14 residues. CDR1 and CDR2 from the germline V gene are SNHLY and FYNNEI. The CDR3 sequence is CASAAGPSRYEQYF. In DNA, the CDR3 is TGTGCCAGCGCCGCGGGTCCCTCTCGATACGAGCAGTACTTC.